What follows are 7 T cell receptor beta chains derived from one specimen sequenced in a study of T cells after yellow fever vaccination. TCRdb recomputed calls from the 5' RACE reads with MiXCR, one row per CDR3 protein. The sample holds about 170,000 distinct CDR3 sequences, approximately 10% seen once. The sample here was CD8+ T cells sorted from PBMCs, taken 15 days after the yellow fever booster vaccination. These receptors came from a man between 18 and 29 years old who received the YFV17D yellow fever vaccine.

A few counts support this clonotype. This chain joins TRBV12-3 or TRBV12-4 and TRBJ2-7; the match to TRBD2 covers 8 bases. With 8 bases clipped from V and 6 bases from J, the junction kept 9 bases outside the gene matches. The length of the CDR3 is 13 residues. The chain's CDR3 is CASSPGLGFEQYV. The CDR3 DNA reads TGTGCCAGCTCCCCGGGACTAGGTTTCGAGCAGTACGTC.

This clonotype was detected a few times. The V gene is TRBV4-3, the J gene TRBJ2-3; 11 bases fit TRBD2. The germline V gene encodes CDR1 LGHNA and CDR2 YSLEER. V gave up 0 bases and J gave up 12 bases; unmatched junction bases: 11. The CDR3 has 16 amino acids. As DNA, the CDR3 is TGCGCCAGCAGCCAAGATAGGGTAGCGGGGGGGCCCTCACAGTATTTT. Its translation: CASSQDRVAGGPSQYF.

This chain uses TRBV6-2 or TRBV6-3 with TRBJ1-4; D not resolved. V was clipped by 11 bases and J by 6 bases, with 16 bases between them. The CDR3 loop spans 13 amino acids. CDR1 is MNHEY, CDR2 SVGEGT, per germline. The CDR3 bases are TGTGCCCGCGAGACATCTCCGGATGAAAAACTGTTTTTT. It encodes CARETSPDEKLFF.

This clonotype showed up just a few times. CDR3 loop: CASLLSYRVFNQPQHF. DNA for the CDR3: TGTGCCAGCCTCCTTTCGTACCGGGTCTTTAATCAGCCCCAGCATTTT. V gene TRBV28 combines with J gene TRBJ1-5; D not resolved. The ends were cut back, 8 bases at V and 4 bases at J, with 21 bases in the middle. Germline V CDR1 and CDR2: MDHEN, SYDVKM. This CDR3 comprises 16 residues.

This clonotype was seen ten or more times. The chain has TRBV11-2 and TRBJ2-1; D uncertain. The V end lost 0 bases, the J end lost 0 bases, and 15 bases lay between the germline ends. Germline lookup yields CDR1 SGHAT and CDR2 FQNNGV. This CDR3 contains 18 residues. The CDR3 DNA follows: TGTGCCAGCAGCTTAGATGTTTTTGAGGTACACTCCTACAATGAGCAGTTCTTC. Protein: CASSLDVFEVHSYNEQFF.

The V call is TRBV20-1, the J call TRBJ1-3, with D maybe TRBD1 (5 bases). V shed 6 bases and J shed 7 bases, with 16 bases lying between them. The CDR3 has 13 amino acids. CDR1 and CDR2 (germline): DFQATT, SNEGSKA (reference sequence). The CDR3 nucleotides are TGCAGTGCCTGGGCGGGGGATGGGAACACCATATATTTT. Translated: CSAWAGDGNTIYF.

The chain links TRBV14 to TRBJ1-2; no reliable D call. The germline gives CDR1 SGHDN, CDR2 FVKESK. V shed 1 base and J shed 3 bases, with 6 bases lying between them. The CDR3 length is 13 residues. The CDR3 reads CASSQGKYYGYTF. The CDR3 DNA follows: TGTGCCAGCAGCCAAGGAAAATACTATGGCTACACCTTC.